What follows is one T cell receptor (beta chain) and its context. The data are from a study of tumour-infiltrating T cells in Burkitt lymphoma. For the study at large: Overall and progression-free survival were predicted by productive clonality.

Sequencing used immunoSEQ multiplex PCR; TCRdb keeps in-frame clones, though not all of them. The table has about 4,900 clones, approximately 11% seen once. Germline values: CDR1 SNHLY, CDR2 FYNNEI. The J segment lost 12 bases and the V segment lost 5 bases, leaving 13 bases of the junction unmatched. The CDR3 loop spans 14 amino acids. The chain employs TRBV2 and TRBJ2-3, with TRBD2 identical over 8 bases. This receptor was taken from a human donor with diffuse large B-cell lymphoma. The sequenced sample was tumor tissue. The CDR3 here is CASSPSSVAGTQYF. CDR3 coding DNA: TGTGCCAGCAGTCCTAGCTCGGTAGCGGGGACCCAGTATTTT.